One sample yielded the 15 T cell receptor beta chains listed below, sequenced in a study of vaccination effects on CD4 cells after COVID-19. Antigens of these TCRs are unknown. The culture ran for about 11 days, and then CD4+ T cells were isolated. Subjects were given two BNT162b2 or mRNA-1273 vaccine doses. Here immunoSEQ multiplex PCR was the method, and the copy in TCRdb shows in-frame clones only, minus some. The table lists 30,000 or so clones, 70% to 85% of them singletons. This sample comprised CD4+ T cells from PBMCs cultured without peptide, obtained after COVID-19 vaccination. Every receptor here comes from a human donor who received a COVID-19 vaccine.

The chain combines TRBV11-2 with TRBJ2-1, with D possibly TRBD1 on 5 matching bases. Trimming left V 5 bases short and J 1 base short, with 12 bases between. CDR3 length: 15 amino acids. Germline CDR1 reads SGHAT; CDR2 reads FQNNGV. This CDR3 is CASSMGQGSYNEQFF. The CDR3 nucleotides read TGTGCCAGCAGCATGGGGCAGGGTTCCTACAATGAGCAGTTCTTC.

The chain recombines TRBV14 with TRBJ1-3; tentatively, D is TRBD1 (5 bases). This CDR3 region has 13 residues. Between the trimmed V and J ends, which lost 11 bases and 0 bases, there was a span of 11 bases. CDR1 is SGHDN, CDR2 FVKESK, per germline. The CDR3 sequence is CAPGGGSGNTIYF. In nucleotides, the CDR3 is TGTGCCCCTGGTGGGGGCTCTGGAAACACCATATATTTT.

This chain connects TRBV7-2 to TRBJ2-3; D is perhaps TRBD2 (5 bases). The CDR3 spans 14 residues. V was pared by 3 bases and J by 2 bases, with 9 bases between. Germline V gene sequence: CDR1 SGHTA, CDR2 FQGNSA. CDR3 amino acids: CASSLWRVTDTQYF. The CDR3 DNA follows: TGTGCCAGCAGCTTGTGGCGGGTCACAGATACGCAGTATTTT.

This clone was counted between two and nine times. This rearrangement joins TRBV28 to TRBJ1-3; no clear D gene. The CDR3 is 15 amino acids. Between the trimmed V and J ends, which lost 7 bases and 0 bases, there was a span of 13 bases. Germline CDR1 and CDR2: MDHEN and SYDVKM. The CDR3 here is CASTVPATSGNTIYF. The CDR3 coding sequence is TGTGCCAGCACCGTTCCCGCTACCTCTGGAAACACCATATATTTT.

The CDR3 DNA sequence: TGTGCCAGCAGCCGGACTAGCGGATCCTACGAGCAGTACTTC. It translates to CASSRTSGSYEQYF. The chain joins TRBV7-2 to TRBJ2-7; 10 positions match TRBD2. The V gene's germline CDR1 is SGHTA and CDR2 FQGNSA. The CDR3 contains 14 residues. V was pared by 5 bases and J by 1 base, with 2 bases of the junction left unmatched.

This chain connects TRBV30 to TRBJ1-5; D is unclear. V lost 0 bases, J lost 0 bases, and 15 bases lay in between. The CDR3 runs to 17 residues. Germline CDR1 reads GTSNPN; CDR2 reads SVGIG (reference sequence). The CDR3 bases are TGTGCCTGGAGTGTACTGAGGGTTGTTGGTAGCAATCAGCCCCAGCATTTT. This encodes CAWSVLRVVGSNQPQHF.

This clone came up a few times. V is TRBV28 and J is TRBJ1-2, with 11 bases identical to TRBD1. CDR3 length: 16 amino acids. The V segment lost 5 bases and the J segment 2 bases; nucleotides outside the gene matches: 7. The germline V gene has CDR1 MDHEN and CDR2 SYDVKM. CDR3 sequence reads: CASSPRGQGANYGYTF. CDR3 sequence (DNA): TGTGCCAGCAGTCCACGCGGACAGGGGGCAAACTATGGCTACACCTTC.

The CDR3 reads CASSETGTSYNEQFF. As DNA, the CDR3 is TGCGCCAGCAGCGAAACCGGGACTAGCTACAATGAGCAGTTCTTC. The chain links TRBV5-1 to TRBJ2-1; 8 nucleotides line up with TRBD2. The germline gives CDR1 SGHRS, CDR2 YFSETQ. The CDR3 covers 15 residues. Germline trimming cut 4 bases from V and 3 bases from J; bases unmatched to any gene: 6.

This sequence joins TRBV7-2 and TRBJ2-7; D remains unclear. Germline V gene data show CDR1 as SGHTA and CDR2 as FQGNSA. This CDR3 is 12 amino acids long. V was trimmed by 2 bases and J by 6 bases, leaving 8 bases between them. The CDR3 here is CASSLIEAEQYF. For the CDR3, the DNA is TGTGCCAGCAGCTTAATAGAAGCCGAGCAGTACTTC.

This clone is a singleton in its sample. The rearrangement uses TRBV5-1 and TRBJ1-2; 7 bases map to TRBD1. Trimming removed 0 bases from V and 9 bases from J; junction bases left unmatched: 11. Germline CDR1 and CDR2: SGHRS and YFSETQ. The CDR3 runs to 15 residues. The CDR3 DNA sequence: TGCGCCAGCAGCTTGGGGGACAGCGGAACTAGCAGCTACACCTTC. As protein: CASSLGDSGTSSYTF.

The chain is built from TRBV19 and TRBJ2-7, with a tentative D call TRBD1 (5 bases). The germline V gene has CDR1 LNHDA and CDR2 SQIVND (reference sequence). The CDR3 has 11 residues. V was cut by 2 bases and J by 6 bases, with 5 bases left in between. CDR3 loop: CASSIRGEQYF. CDR3 bases: TGTGCCAGTAGTATAAGGGGCGAGCAGTACTTC.

This clone turned up a few times. This sequence joins TRBV7-9 and TRBJ2-7; D is unclear. The CDR3 sequence is 12 residues long. V lost 5 bases to trimming and J lost 2 bases, with 7 bases between them. Germline lookup yields CDR1 SEHNR and CDR2 FQNEAQ (reference sequence). The chain's CDR3 is CASSLSTYEQYF. The CDR3 region has the DNA TGTGCCAGCAGCCTGTCCACCTACGAGCAGTACTTC.

The chain is built from TRBV19 and TRBJ1-4, with TRBD1 as a possible D gene (6 bases). The CDR3 has 16 residues. The V gene lost 4 bases and the J gene lost 7 bases, with 19 bases spanning the gap. The germline V gene encodes CDR1 LNHDA and CDR2 SQIVND (reference sequence). CDR3 sequence reads: CASSRTGRDAAEKLFF. CDR3 DNA: TGTGCCAGTAGTAGAACAGGGAGGGATGCGGCTGAAAAACTGTTTTTT.

The CDR3 loop reads CASSLRRQNPPRPQHF. The CDR3 bases are TGTGCCAGCAGCTTGCGGCGACAGAACCCTCCTCGGCCCCAGCATTTT. The V call is TRBV5-6, the J call TRBJ1-5, with D perhaps TRBD1 (5 bases). In germline, CDR1 is SGHDT, CDR2 YYEEEE. The CDR3 is made up of 16 amino acids. Trimming cost V 1 base and J 9 bases, with 20 bases left between them. The full variable domain, rest sourced from reference TRBV5-6 and TRBJ1-5, is DAGVTQSPTHLIKTRGQQVTLRCSPKSGHDTVSWYQQALGQGPQFIFQYYEEEERQRGNFPDRFSGHQFPNYSSELNVNALLLGDSALYLCASSLRRQNPPRPQHFGDGTRLSIL.

This clone has just a few counts. The chain combines TRBV2 with TRBJ1-4; 7 bases agree with TRBD1. The V gene's germline CDR1 is SNHLY and CDR2 FYNNEI. Trimming removed 6 bases from V and 3 bases from J; junction bases left unmatched: 4. This CDR3 contains 14 residues. CDR3 in DNA: TGTGCCAGCAGCGACAGGGCGGCTAATGAAAAACTGTTTTTT. Residues: CASSDRAANEKLFF.